Following are 26 T cell receptor beta chains from one sample sequenced in a study of early T cells in non-severe SARS-CoV-2 infection. TCRdb recomputed calls from the 5' RACE reads with MiXCR, one row per CDR3 protein. The profile shows 70,000 to 95,000 distinct CDR3 sequences, roughly 15% of them singletons. The sample was whole blood. Receptors originate from an adult who was a healthcare worker with PCR-confirmed SARS-CoV-2 infection or an uninfected control (not recorded which).

The rearrangement links TRBV10-2 to TRBJ2-2; D possibly matches TRBD1 or TRBD2 (5 bases each). V was trimmed by 10 bases and J by 4 bases, leaving 16 bases between them. This CDR3 region has 14 residues. The germline gives CDR1 WSHSY, CDR2 SAAADI. The CDR3 protein is CATNQGASTGELFF. CDR3 DNA sequence: TGCGCCACGAATCAGGGAGCAAGCACCGGGGAGCTGTTTTTT.

This clonotype came up a few times. The V call is TRBV5-1, the J call TRBJ2-7; 13 bases align to TRBD2. Unmatched junction bases numbered 8, after V lost 2 bases and J lost 6 bases. The CDR3 is 16 residues long. Per the germline V gene, CDR1 is SGHRS and CDR2 is YFSETQ. The CDR3 loop is CASSLEGLAGRSEQYV. In DNA, the CDR3 is TGCGCCAGCAGCTTAGAGGGACTAGCGGGGAGGAGCGAGCAGTACGTC.

This clonotype showed up just a few times. This chain uses TRBV5-1 with TRBJ1-1; no clear D. This CDR3 comprises 15 residues. V lost 4 bases and J 0 bases, leaving 13 bases between the germline ends. Looked up from germline, CDR1 is SGHRS and CDR2 is YFSETQ. This CDR3 is CASSPGPGMNTEAFF. DNA of the CDR3: TGCGCCAGCAGCCCGGGCCCAGGCATGAACACTGAAGCTTTCTTT.

The rearrangement joins TRBV6-1 to TRBJ1-1; TRBD1 matches at 10 bases. The ends lost 6 bases at V and 1 base at J; junction bases unmatched: 8. CDR1 and CDR2 from the germline V gene are MNHNS and SASEGT. The CDR3 covers 16 residues. The CDR3 region has the DNA TGTGCCAGCAGCTACAGACAGGGGGCGAGGAACACTGAAGCTTTCTTT. Protein sequence: CASSYRQGARNTEAFF.

This clonotype was observed a few times. The V call is TRBV12-3 or TRBV12-4, the J call TRBJ2-1; D gene uncertain. Deletions cut 4 bases from V and 9 bases from J, with 13 bases between. The CDR3 length is 13 residues. DNA for the CDR3: TGTGCCAGCAGTTGGGGTTGGGGTTTTGAGCAGTTCTTC. It yields the protein CASSWGWGFEQFF.

In its sample, this clonotype was seen many times. This chain connects TRBV30 to TRBJ2-1; 11 nucleotides match TRBD2. V lost 4 bases, J lost 8 bases, and 16 bases stayed unmatched. The CDR3 sequence is 17 residues long. Germline V gives CDR1 GTSNPN, CDR2 SVGIG (reference sequence). The CDR3 DNA sequence: TGTGCCTGGACCAGGACTACTTTAGCGGGGGGGTTCGATGAGCAGTTCTTC. It translates to CAWTRTTLAGGFDEQFF.

The CDR3, as DNA: TGTGCCAGTAGTATTGGTAGGGTCGGAAGCAATCAGCCCCAGCATTTT. This gives the protein CASSIGRVGSNQPQHF. This chain links TRBV19 with TRBJ1-5; D is unresolved. CDR1 is LNHDA and CDR2 is SQIVND in the germline V gene (reference sequence). Deletions cut 3 bases from V and 1 base from J, with 13 bases between. The length of the CDR3 is 16 residues.

The chain couples TRBV7-3 to TRBJ2-2; tentatively, D is TRBD1 (5 bases). Germline V lookup: CDR1 SGHTA, CDR2 FQGTGA. The V end was cut by 5 bases, the J end by 1 base, with 5 bases between. The CDR3 contains 13 residues. CDR3 sequence: CASSTGNTGELFF. The CDR3 DNA reads TGTGCCAGCAGCACAGGGAACACCGGGGAGCTGTTTTTT.

This clonotype was found many times. This chain joins TRBV20-1 and TRBJ2-3; 7 nucleotides align to TRBD2. In germline, CDR1 is DFQATT, CDR2 SNEGSKA (reference sequence). The ends lost 3 bases at V and 3 bases at J; junction bases unmatched: 15. The CDR3 sequence is 17 residues long. CDR3 in amino acids: CSASVLRGISSTDTQYF. The CDR3 coding sequence is TGCAGTGCTAGTGTTTTGCGGGGGATATCCTCAACAGATACGCAGTATTTT.

This clonotype was counted between two and nine times. The chain carries TRBV6-6 and TRBJ1-2; no clear D gene. Germline values: CDR1 MNHNY, CDR2 SVGAGI (reference sequence). V shed 6 bases and J shed 0 bases, with 14 bases lying between them. The CDR3 totals 15 residues. The CDR3 loop reads CASRPSDKANYGYTF. The CDR3 nucleotides are TGTGCCAGCAGACCCTCCGATAAAGCTAACTATGGCTACACCTTC.

This clonotype occurred a few times. This chain links TRBV29-1 with TRBJ2-2; possibly TRBD1 or TRBD2 for D (5 bases each). CDR1 is SQVTM, CDR2 ANQGSEA, per germline. This CDR3 spans 14 amino acids. V was trimmed by 2 bases and J by 2 bases, leaving 9 bases between them. The CDR3 spells CSVERGVNTGELFF. DNA for the CDR3: TGCAGCGTTGAAAGAGGGGTCAACACCGGGGAGCTGTTTTTT.

On this clonotype itself: A much larger clone is a single base away; this may be a read error. The CDR3 reads CASSLGLASNEQFF. DNA for the CDR3: TGTGCCAGCAGCTTAGGACTAGCGAGCAATGAGCAGTTCTTC. The chain uses TRBV13 and TRBJ2-1; 7 positions match TRBD2. The ends lost 0 bases at V and 6 bases at J; junction bases unmatched: 2. The CDR3 is 14 amino acids. The germline gives CDR1 PRHDT, CDR2 FYEKMQ (reference sequence).

This clonotype was detected ten times or more. The rearrangement uses TRBV24-1 and TRBJ1-3; D is undetermined. Trimming shortened V by 4 bases and J by 2 bases, and 11 bases separated the two germline ends. This CDR3 has 15 amino acids. From germline, CDR1 is KGHDR and CDR2 SFDVKD. The CDR3, as DNA: TGTGCCACCAGTGACCCGAGCATTCCTGGAAACACCATATATTTT. Its translation: CATSDPSIPGNTIYF.

This clonotype showed up many times. The chain employs TRBV29-1 and TRBJ1-4; no definite D call. CDR3 length: 13 residues. Germline assignment: CDR1 SQVTM and CDR2 ANQGSEA. The ends were cut back, 7 bases at V and 0 bases at J, with 9 bases in the middle. The CDR3 sequence: CSAVIATNEKLFF. The CDR3 DNA is TGCAGCGCCGTCATTGCAACTAATGAAAAACTGTTTTTT.

This clonotype showed up just a few times. The CDR3 region has the DNA TGTGCCAGCAGGTGGACAGGGGTTGGTAATTCACCCCTCCACTTT. Translating gives CASRWTGVGNSPLHF. The chain uses TRBV12-3 or TRBV12-4 and TRBJ1-6; 9 nucleotides agree with TRBD1. CDR3 length: 15 amino acids. After removal of 6 bases from V and 6 bases from J, the junction contained 6 bases not matched to a gene.

J is TRBJ2-3 and V is TRBV29-1; TRBD2 matches at 10 bases. The ends lost 2 bases at V and 0 bases at J; junction bases unmatched: 8. The germline gives CDR1 SQVTM, CDR2 ANQGSEA. This CDR3 has 17 amino acids. The CDR3 region is CSVERPSGGTSTDTQYF. DNA of the CDR3: TGCAGCGTTGAAAGACCTAGCGGGGGTACTAGCACAGATACGCAGTATTTT.

The table lists this clonotype with a few counts. The V and J genes are TRBV10-3 and TRBJ2-2; D unclear. V was cut by 3 bases and J by 3 bases, with 14 bases left in between. Germline values: CDR1 ENHRY, CDR2 SYGVKD. The CDR3 is made up of 16 amino acids. CDR3 amino acids: CAISDLIRSDTGELFF. As DNA, the CDR3 is TGTGCCATCAGTGATTTAATCCGAAGTGACACCGGGGAGCTGTTTTTT.

V usage is TRBV30 and J usage is TRBJ2-1; D could derive from TRBD1 or TRBD2 (5 bases each). The CDR3 is 14 amino acids. V dropped 5 bases and J dropped 2 bases, with 13 bases sitting between them. The germline V gene encodes CDR1 GTSNPN and CDR2 SVGIG (reference sequence). The CDR3 DNA is TGTGCCTGGGGATTTGGGGGAGCCTACAATGAGCAGTTCTTC. Translating gives CAWGFGGAYNEQFF.

The J gene is TRBJ1-1, the V gene TRBV7-8; unclear D gene. Germline values: CDR1 SGHVS, CDR2 FQNEAQ. CDR3 length: 13 amino acids. V was pared by 1 base and J by 1 base, with 4 bases between. The CDR3 region has the DNA TGTGCCAGCAGCTTAGTGGAGAACACTGAAGCTTTCTTT. This sequence encodes CASSLVENTEAFF.

A few counts support this clonotype. The J gene is TRBJ2-6, the V gene TRBV19, with D perhaps matching TRBD2 (7 bases). Trimming took off 6 bases at V and 4 bases at J, with 16 bases between the two ends. Germline V lookup: CDR1 LNHDA, CDR2 SQIVND (reference sequence). There are 16 residues in the CDR3. The CDR3 DNA is TGTGCCAGTAGCACTAGGGGGGGAACAGGGGCCAACGTCCTGACTTTC. Amino acids: CASSTRGGTGANVLTF.

This clonotype was recorded at least ten times. This rearrangement joins TRBV12-3 or TRBV12-4 to TRBJ1-2; the D gene is possibly TRBD1 (6 bases). This CDR3 comprises 13 residues. Trimming removed 4 bases from V and 2 bases from J, with 8 bases in between. DNA for the CDR3: TGTGCCAGCAGTTCGGACAGAAACTATGGCTACACCTTC. Translation: CASSSDRNYGYTF.

This clonotype was counted only a few times. The CDR3 DNA reads TGTGCCATCAGTGAGGGGGGACCCTTCTATGGCTACACCTTC. The encoded protein is CAISEGGPFYGYTF. V and J are TRBV10-3 and TRBJ1-2; weak D call: TRBD1 (5 bases). V was cut by 2 bases and J by 4 bases, with 11 bases left in between. The CDR3 sequence is 14 residues long. Germline CDR1 ENHRY, CDR2 SYGVKD.

In this sample, this clonotype turned up a few times. The chain has TRBV7-2 and TRBJ2-7; D is uncertain. CDR3 length: 13 residues. Germline lookup yields CDR1 SGHTA and CDR2 FQGNSA. The ends were cut back, 5 bases at V and 5 bases at J, with 13 bases in the middle. CDR3 sequence (DNA): TGTGCCAGCAGCAGACTGGGCCCTCACGAGCAGTACGTC. This translates into CASSRLGPHEQYV.

V usage is TRBV21-1 and J usage is TRBJ2-1; the D call TRBD1 from the table was never checked on the DNA. TRBV21-1 is assigned pseudogene status. The CDR3 sequence is 17 residues long. CDR3 coding DNA: TGTGCCAGCAGCAAAGCCCGAGGACAGGGTTCCTACAATGAGCAGTTCTTC. This encodes CASSKARGQGSYNEQFF.

This clonotype has more than one count but fewer than ten. The chain combines TRBV3-1 with TRBJ2-3; no firm D call. CDR3 length equals 20 residues. The germline V gene encodes CDR1 LGHDT and CDR2 YNNKEL (reference sequence). V lost 0 bases to trimming and J lost 0 bases, with 22 bases between them. The CDR3 DNA reads TGTGCCAGCAGCCAAGATAAGGTCGACTCGTACTCACATAGCACAGATACGCAGTATTTT. Its protein product is CASSQDKVDSYSHSTDTQYF.

The sample holds a few counts of this clonotype. This rearrangement joins TRBV30 to TRBJ1-1, with 7 bases matching TRBD1. The J segment lost 5 bases and the V segment lost 2 bases, leaving 2 bases of the junction unmatched. The CDR3 has 12 residues. Germline assignment: CDR1 GTSNPN and CDR2 SVGIG (reference sequence). CDR3 in amino acids: CAWSPGGTEAFF. In nucleotides, the CDR3 is TGTGCCTGGAGTCCAGGGGGGACTGAAGCTTTCTTT.